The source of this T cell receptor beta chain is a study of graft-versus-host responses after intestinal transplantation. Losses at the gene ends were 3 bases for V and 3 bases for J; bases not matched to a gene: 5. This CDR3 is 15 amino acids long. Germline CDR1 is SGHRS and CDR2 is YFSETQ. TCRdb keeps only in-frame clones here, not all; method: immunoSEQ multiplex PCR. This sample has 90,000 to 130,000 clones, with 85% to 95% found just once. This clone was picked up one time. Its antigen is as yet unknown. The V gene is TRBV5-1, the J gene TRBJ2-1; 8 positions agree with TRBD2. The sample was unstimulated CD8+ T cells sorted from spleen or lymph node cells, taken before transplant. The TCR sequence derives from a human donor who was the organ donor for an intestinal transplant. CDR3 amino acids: CASSSEGLDYNEQFF. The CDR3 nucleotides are TGCGCCAGCAGCTCGGAGGGACTAGACTACAATGAGCAGTTCTTC.